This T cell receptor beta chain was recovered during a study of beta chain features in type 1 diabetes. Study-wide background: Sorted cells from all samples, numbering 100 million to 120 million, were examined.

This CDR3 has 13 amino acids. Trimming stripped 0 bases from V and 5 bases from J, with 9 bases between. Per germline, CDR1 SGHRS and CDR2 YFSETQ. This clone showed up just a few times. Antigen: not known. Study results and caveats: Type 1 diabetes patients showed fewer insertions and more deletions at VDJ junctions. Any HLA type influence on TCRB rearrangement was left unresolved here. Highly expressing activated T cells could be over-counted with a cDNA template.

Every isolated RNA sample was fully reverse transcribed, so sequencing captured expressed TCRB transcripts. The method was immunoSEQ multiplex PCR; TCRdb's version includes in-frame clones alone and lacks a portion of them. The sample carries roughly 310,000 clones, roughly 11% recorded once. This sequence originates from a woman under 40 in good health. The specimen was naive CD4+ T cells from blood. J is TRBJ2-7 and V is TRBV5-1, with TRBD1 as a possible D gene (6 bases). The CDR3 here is CASSLGQEDEQYF. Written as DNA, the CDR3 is TGCGCCAGCAGCTTGGGACAGGAAGACGAGCAGTACTTC.